This T cell receptor beta chain was sequenced in a study of blood T cell repertoires in COVID-19. Across the study: The samples span acute and convalescent COVID-19 from the United States, Italy and Spain. Sample material is recorded as cDNA or gDNA derived from T cells, B-cell-depleted T cells, or PBMCs.

TCRdb's copy holds only in-frame clones and misses some; the assay was immunoSEQ multiplex PCR. The sample carries about 97,000 clones, over 65% recorded once. The TCR was taken from a human donor in a cohort sampled during active COVID-19. Sequenced sample: peripheral blood.

DNA for the CDR3: TGTGCCAGCAGTTACTCTCTGCGTAGCAATCAGCCCCAGCATTTT. This sequence encodes CASSYSLRSNQPQHF. This sequence joins TRBV6-5 and TRBJ1-5; no reliable D call. The CDR3 totals 15 residues. Per germline, CDR1 MNHEY and CDR2 SVGAGI. V lost 0 bases and J lost 0, with 6 bases in between.